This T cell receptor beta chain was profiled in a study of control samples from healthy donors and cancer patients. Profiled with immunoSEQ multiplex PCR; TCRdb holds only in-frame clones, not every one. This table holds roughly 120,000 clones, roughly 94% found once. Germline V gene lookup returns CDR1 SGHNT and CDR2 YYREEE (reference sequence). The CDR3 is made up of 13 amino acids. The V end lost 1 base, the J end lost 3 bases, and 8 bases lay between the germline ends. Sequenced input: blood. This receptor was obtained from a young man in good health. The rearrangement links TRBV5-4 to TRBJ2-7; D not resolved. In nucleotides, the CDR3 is TGTGCCAGCAGCTTGAGCCCTCTCTACGAGCAGTACTTC. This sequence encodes CASSLSPLYEQYF.